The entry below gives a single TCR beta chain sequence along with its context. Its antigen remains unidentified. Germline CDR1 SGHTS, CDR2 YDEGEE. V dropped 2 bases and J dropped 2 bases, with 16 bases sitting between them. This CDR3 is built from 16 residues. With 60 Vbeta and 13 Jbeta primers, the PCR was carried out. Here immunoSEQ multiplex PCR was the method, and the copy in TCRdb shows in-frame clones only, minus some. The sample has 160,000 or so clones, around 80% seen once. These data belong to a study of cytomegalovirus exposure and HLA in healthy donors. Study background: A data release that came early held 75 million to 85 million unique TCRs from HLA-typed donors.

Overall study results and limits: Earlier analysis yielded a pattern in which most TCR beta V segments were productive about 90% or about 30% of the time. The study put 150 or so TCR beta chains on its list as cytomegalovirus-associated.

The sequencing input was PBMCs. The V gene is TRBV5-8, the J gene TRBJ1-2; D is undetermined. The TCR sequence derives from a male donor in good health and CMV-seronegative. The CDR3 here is CASSFSSANLNYGYTF. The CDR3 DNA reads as TGTGCCAGCAGCTTTAGTTCCGCGAATCTGAACTATGGCTACACCTTC.